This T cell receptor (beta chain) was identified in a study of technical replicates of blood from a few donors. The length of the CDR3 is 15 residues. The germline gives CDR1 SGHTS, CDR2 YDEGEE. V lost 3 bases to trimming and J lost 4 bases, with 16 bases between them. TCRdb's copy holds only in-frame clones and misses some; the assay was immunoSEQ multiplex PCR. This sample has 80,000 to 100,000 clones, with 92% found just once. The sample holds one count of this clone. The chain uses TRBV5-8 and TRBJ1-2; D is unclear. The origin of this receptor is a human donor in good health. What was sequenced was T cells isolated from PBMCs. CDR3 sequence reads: CASSWNSPTSYGYTF. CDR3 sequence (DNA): TGTGCCAGCAGCTGGAACAGTCCTACGTCCTATGGCTACACCTTC.